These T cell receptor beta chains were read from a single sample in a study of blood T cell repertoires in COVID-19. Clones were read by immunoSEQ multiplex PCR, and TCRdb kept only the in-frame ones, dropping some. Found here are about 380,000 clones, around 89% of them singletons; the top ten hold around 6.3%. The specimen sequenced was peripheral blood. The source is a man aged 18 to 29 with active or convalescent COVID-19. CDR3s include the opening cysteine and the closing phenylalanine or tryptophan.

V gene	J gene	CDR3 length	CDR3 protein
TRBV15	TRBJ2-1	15	CATSRAPGYSEPPFF
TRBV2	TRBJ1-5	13	CASTTGGGQPQHF
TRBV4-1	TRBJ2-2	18	CASSQVRTSGILSGELFF
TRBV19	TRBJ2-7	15	CASSYWTGSSYEQYF
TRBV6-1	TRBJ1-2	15	CASSEWAGGNYGYTF
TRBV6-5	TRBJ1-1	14	CASSTAAENTEAFF
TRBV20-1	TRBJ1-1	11	CSAGGTGQAFF
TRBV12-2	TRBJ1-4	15	CASRVTLALNEKLFF
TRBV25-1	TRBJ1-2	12	CASSRGLYGYTF
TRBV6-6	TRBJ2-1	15	CASKHIAGGSNEQFF
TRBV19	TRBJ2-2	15	CASSTEQGPTGELFF
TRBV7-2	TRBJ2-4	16	CASSLATGRAKNIQYF
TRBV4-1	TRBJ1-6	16	CASSQDEGAMASPLHF
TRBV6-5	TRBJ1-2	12	CASSQLNYGYTF
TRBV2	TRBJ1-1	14	CASRVDRGVTEAFF
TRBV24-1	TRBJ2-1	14	CATSDFPRGNEQFF
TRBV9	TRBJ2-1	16	CASSASGARYYNEQFF
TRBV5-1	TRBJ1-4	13	CASAAQANEKLFF
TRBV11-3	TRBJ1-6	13	CASSLDGSSPLHF
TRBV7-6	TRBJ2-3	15	CASSLLAERTDTQYF
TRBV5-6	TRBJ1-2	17	CASSGRDRGRVDYGYTF
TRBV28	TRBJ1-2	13	CASSPPQGYGYTF
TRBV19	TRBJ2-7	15	CASSKTGTGAYEQYF
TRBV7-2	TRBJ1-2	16	CASSLTGSSANYGYTF
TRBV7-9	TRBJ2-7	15	CASSQDRRGAWEQYF
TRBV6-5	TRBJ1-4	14	CASSYLPSQEKLFF
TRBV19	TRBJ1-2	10	CASGALGYTF
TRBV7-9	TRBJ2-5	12	CASRSIRETQYF
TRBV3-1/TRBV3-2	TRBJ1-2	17	CASSQGPDRVINYGYTF
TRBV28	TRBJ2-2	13	CASSPAAIGELFF
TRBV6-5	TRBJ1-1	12	CASSPGDTEAFF
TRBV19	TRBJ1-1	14	CASSMYSMNTEAFF
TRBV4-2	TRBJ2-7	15	CASRRAENGAYEQYF
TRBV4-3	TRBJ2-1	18	CASSQIRQSPSSYNEQFF